Listed here is a single TCR beta chain. Its antigen remains unidentified. The data are from a study of regulatory T cells in long-lasting Graves disease. Whole-study results and caveats: Whereas about a thousand public clonotypes were shared by new patients, persistent patients shared more, at some 3,000.

Germline V gene lookup returns CDR1 SGHRS and CDR2 YFSETQ. V lost 3 bases and J lost 1, with 13 bases in between. The CDR3 has 15 residues. The time point here: newly diagnosed GD, antithyroid drugs for less than 3 months. RNA extracted from PBMCs served as the sequencing template. Library construction for TCR beta used iRepertoire HTBI primers and Arm-PCR of CDR3 regions. TCRdb ran MiXCR on the multiplex PCR reads and lists one entry per CDR3 protein. The sample has 450,000 to 600,000 distinct CDR3 sequences; 15% to 20% are singletons. Another study also made use of these data, one on T cells in Graves' hyperthyroidism and ophthalmopathy. That study reports: A model of 13 V-J features distinguished ophthalmopathy from stable hyperthyroidism.

The sequencing here drew on peripheral blood mononuclear cells (PBMCs), taken at new diagnosis, from a patient treated with antithyroid drugs. The receptor was derived from a middle-aged man with Graves disease. The chain joins TRBV5-1 to TRBJ1-2; D remains unclear. The CDR3 spells CASSSAVTSNYGYTF. CDR3 bases: TGCGCCAGCAGCTCCGCTGTGACAAGTAACTATGGCTACACCTTC.